A single sample gave rise to the 31 T cell receptor beta chains below, sequenced in a study of blood T cells in healthy people across ages. Next came a second PCR, run for roughly 6 to 11 cycles, which used a sample-barcoded 5' primer along with a J-beta primer mix. TCRdb called the 5' RACE reads again in MiXCR, with one record for every CDR3 protein. The sample shows some 930,000 distinct CDR3 sequences, about 29% of them seen only once. This sample was also put to use in a study of T cells of mothers and their children.

The material sequenced was blood. The source is a woman between 40 and 55 years old in good health.

This chain connects TRBV7-2 to TRBJ2-1; D gene unclear. The CDR3 runs 14 residues. Deletions cut 0 bases from V and 9 bases from J, with 12 bases between. Germline V gene lookup returns CDR1 SGHTA and CDR2 FQGNSA. CDR3 region: CASSLAVWGSEQFF. As DNA, the CDR3 is TGTGCCAGCAGCTTAGCGGTGTGGGGAAGTGAGCAGTTCTTC.

This clonotype was found a few times. This chain links TRBV20-1 with TRBJ2-5; TRBD2 matches at 14 bases. The CDR3 runs to 15 residues. CDR1 and CDR2 from the germline V gene are DFQATT and SNEGSKA (reference sequence). The trim removed 5 bases at V and 1 base at J, leaving 3 bases unmatched. The CDR3 nucleotides read TGCAGTGCTGACGGACTAGCGGGGGGCCAAGAGACCCAGTACTTC. Amino acid sequence: CSADGLAGGQETQYF.

About this clonotype: This could be a read error, since a much larger clone is one nucleotide away. The chain recombines TRBV12-3 or TRBV12-4 with TRBJ2-3; D may be TRBD1 or TRBD2 (5 bases each). V lost 5 bases, J lost 4 bases, and 28 bases lay in between. The CDR3 extends over 19 amino acids. The CDR3 is CASSLNPTPGPFFPDTQYF. DNA of the CDR3: TGTGCCAGCAGTCTCAACCCCACACCGGGACCCTTTTTCCCAGATACGCAGTATTTT.

The rearrangement links TRBV7-9 to TRBJ2-7, with D maybe TRBD1 (6 bases). The CDR3 is 17 amino acids. The ends were cut back, 5 bases at V and 6 bases at J, with 26 bases in the middle. The germline V gene encodes CDR1 SEHNR and CDR2 FQNEAQ (reference sequence). The CDR3 protein is CASSESLGQSSSGEQYF. In DNA form, the CDR3 reads TGTGCCAGCAGCGAAAGCCTCGGACAGTCCTCGAGCGGCGAGCAGTACTTC.

The chain couples TRBV6-2 or TRBV6-3 to TRBJ2-1; 8 nucleotides agree with TRBD2. Germline CDR1 is MNHEY and CDR2 is SVGEGT. With 6 bases clipped from V and 5 bases from J, the junction kept 9 bases outside the gene matches. The CDR3 totals 15 residues. The CDR3 protein is CASSRAGANNNEQFF. In DNA, the CDR3 is TGTGCCAGCAGCCGAGCGGGGGCAAACAACAATGAGCAGTTCTTC.

The V gene is TRBV20-1, the J gene TRBJ1-1; D might be TRBD1 (5 bases). The V gene's germline CDR1 is DFQATT and CDR2 SNEGSKA (reference sequence). The length of the CDR3 is 13 residues. V was cut by 4 bases and J by 7 bases, with 16 bases left in between. Written as DNA, the CDR3 is TGCAGTGCTACCCTTTACCAGGGAAGTGAAGCTTTCTTT. Translated, it gives CSATLYQGSEAFF.

The chain combines TRBV6-2 or TRBV6-3 with TRBJ2-5, with unresolved D. Deletions cut 6 bases from V and 4 bases from J, with 6 bases between. This CDR3 is built from 11 residues. Germline CDR1 MNHEY, CDR2 SVGEGT. The CDR3 is CASRTVETQYF. CDR3 sequence (DNA): TGTGCCAGCAGAACGGTAGAGACCCAGTACTTC.

This clonotype was detected only a few times. V gene TRBV27 combines with J gene TRBJ2-4, with 9 bases that match TRBD2. Germline V lookup: CDR1 MNHEY, CDR2 SMNVEV (reference sequence). CDR3 length equals 16 residues. V shed 2 bases, J shed 5 bases, and the junction held 7 bases outside the gene matches. The CDR3 here is CASSLLGGGAQNIQYF. The CDR3 DNA is TGTGCCAGCAGTTTACTTGGCGGGGGGGCCCAAAACATTCAGTACTTC.

This clonotype appeared a single time. This may be a read error, as it is one base from a much larger clone. The genes are TRBV7-3 and TRBJ2-1; D may match TRBD1 or TRBD2 (6 bases each). CDR1 and CDR2 from the germline V gene are SGHTA and FQGTGA. The V and J ends lost 2 bases and 5 bases respectively, with 16 bases between them. CDR3 length equals 16 residues. This chain's CDR3 is CASSLQGTAGHNEQFF. For the CDR3, the DNA is TGTGCCAGCAGCTTACAGGGGACTGCCGGCCACAATGAGCAGTTCTTC.

This clonotype was counted many times. The J gene is TRBJ2-7, the V gene TRBV10-2; TRBD1 or TRBD2 may be the D gene (5 bases each). Germline V gene sequence: CDR1 WSHSY, CDR2 SAAADI. The CDR3 has 14 amino acids. The germline V and J ends were trimmed by 4 bases and 3 bases, with 13 bases remaining between them. The CDR3 is CASSATTGGYEQYF. The CDR3, as DNA: TGCGCCAGCAGTGCTACTACAGGAGGCTACGAGCAGTACTTC.

This clonotype was counted a few times. CDR3 protein: CASSPLSGRAFGYTF. The CDR3 coding sequence is TGTGCCAGCAGCCCCCTTTCTGGCCGCGCCTTTGGCTACACCTTC. The V call is TRBV11-2, the J call TRBJ1-2; the D is unclear. Germline V CDR1 and CDR2: SGHAT, FQNNGV. Deletions cut 5 bases from V and 7 bases from J, with 20 bases between. This CDR3 spans 15 amino acids.

This chain links TRBV9 with TRBJ1-6; perhaps TRBD1 as D (5 bases). CDR1 and CDR2 from the germline V gene are SGDLS and YYNGEE. The CDR3 sequence is 15 residues long. Trimming removed 3 bases from V and 7 bases from J, with 14 bases in between. CDR3 residues: CASSATGTENSPLHF. The CDR3 DNA reads as TGTGCCAGCAGCGCCACCGGGACGGAAAATTCACCCCTCCACTTT.

This clonotype was seen ten or more times. V gene TRBV29-1 combines with J gene TRBJ2-1; D gene uncertain. CDR3 length: 13 amino acids. Germline V gene lookup returns CDR1 SQVTM and CDR2 ANQGSEA. The V gene lost 3 bases and the J gene lost 7 bases, with 13 bases spanning the gap. Written as DNA, the CDR3 is TGCAGCGTTGACTGGGCCCCCACAAATGAGCAGTTCTTC. It codes for CSVDWAPTNEQFF.

The rearrangement joins TRBV9 to TRBJ2-5, with D maybe TRBD2 (10 bases). V gave up 4 bases and J gave up 0 bases, with 25 bases separating them. Germline CDR1 is SGDLS and CDR2 is YYNGEE. The CDR3 covers 19 residues. CDR3 sequence reads: CASSPVSGGGQGDQETQYF. For the CDR3, the DNA is TGTGCCAGCAGCCCGGTCAGCGGGGGGGGACAGGGCGACCAAGAGACCCAGTACTTC.

This clonotype was observed at least ten times. The chain couples TRBV4-3 to TRBJ2-3; 7 bases map to TRBD1. CDR1 and CDR2 (germline): LGHNA, YSLEER. J lost 4 bases, V lost 4 bases, and 5 bases had no gene match. This CDR3 has 14 residues. The CDR3 reads CASSPGQRSDTQYF. The CDR3 region has the DNA TGCGCCAGCAGCCCGGGACAGAGATCAGATACGCAGTATTTT.

V usage is TRBV12-3 or TRBV12-4 and J usage is TRBJ2-3; D is possibly TRBD2 (6 bases). The CDR3 has 16 residues. The ends were cut back, 6 bases at V and 4 bases at J, with 20 bases in the middle. The CDR3 sequence is CASSPDWRARADTQYF. The CDR3 DNA reads TGTGCCAGCAGCCCTGACTGGAGGGCTAGAGCAGATACGCAGTATTTT.

The rearrangement joins TRBV6-6 to TRBJ2-5; possible D gene TRBD2, 5 bases. Germline lookup yields CDR1 MNHNY and CDR2 SVGAGI (reference sequence). The V end was cut by 4 bases, the J end by 1 base, with 19 bases between. The CDR3 has 17 residues. CDR3 protein: CASSSDPRLGVQETQYF. CDR3 coding DNA: TGTGCCAGCAGTTCTGACCCCCGCCTCGGGGTCCAAGAGACCCAGTACTTC.

This clonotype has at least ten counts. The chain combines TRBV4-3 with TRBJ2-7; weak D call: TRBD2 (5 bases). CDR3 length equals 15 residues. Between the trimmed V and J ends, which lost 3 bases and 7 bases, there was a span of 19 bases. The V gene's germline CDR1 is LGHNA and CDR2 YSLEER. CDR3 in amino acids: CASSHNLGVRGEQYF. The CDR3 region has the DNA TGCGCCAGCAGCCACAACCTGGGAGTCCGGGGAGAGCAGTACTTC.

This chain connects TRBV7-9 to TRBJ1-1; weak D call: TRBD1 (5 bases). Germline assignment: CDR1 SEHNR and CDR2 FQNEAQ (reference sequence). CDR3 length: 13 residues. The V and J ends lost 6 bases and 4 bases respectively, with 12 bases between them. CDR3 loop: CASREGMTTEAFF. The CDR3 bases are TGTGCCAGCAGGGAGGGGATGACCACTGAAGCTTTCTTT.

Many counts were recorded for this clonotype. The rearrangement links TRBV28 to TRBJ2-1; D unresolved. There are 14 residues in the CDR3. Germline CDR1 MDHEN, CDR2 SYDVKM. The V and J ends lost 7 bases and 2 bases respectively, with 12 bases between them. The CDR3 DNA sequence: TGTGCCAGCACTGTATCCTTTGCCTACAATGAGCAGTTCTTC. Its protein product is CASTVSFAYNEQFF.

The CDR3 region is CASSLGTGGAGYPYGYTF. The CDR3 DNA reads TGTGCCAGCAGTCTCGGGACAGGGGGCGCCGGGTACCCATATGGCTACACCTTC. This chain joins TRBV7-2 and TRBJ1-2; 12 nucleotides agree with TRBD1. Germline CDR1 SGHTA, CDR2 FQGNSA. J lost 5 bases, V lost 6 bases, and 16 bases had no gene match. The CDR3 is 18 amino acids.

This clonotype turned up a few times. This chain connects TRBV7-9 to TRBJ2-7; D is ambiguous. Germline V lookup: CDR1 SEHNR, CDR2 FQNEAQ (reference sequence). The germline V and J ends were trimmed by 4 bases and 0 bases, with 13 bases remaining between them. The CDR3 has 15 residues. The CDR3 DNA follows: TGTGCCAGCAGCTCCACAGCCTACAGCTCCTACGAGCAGTACTTC. This translates into CASSSTAYSSYEQYF.

This clonotype showed up many times. V gene TRBV20-1 combines with J gene TRBJ2-1; no firm D call. V was clipped by 0 bases and J by 5 bases, with 8 bases between them. The CDR3 is made up of 13 amino acids. The V gene's germline CDR1 is DFQATT and CDR2 SNEGSKA (reference sequence). The CDR3 region is CSARDRAHNEQFF. CDR3 bases: TGCAGTGCTAGAGATCGGGCTCACAATGAGCAGTTCTTC.

The chain joins TRBV12-3 or TRBV12-4 to TRBJ1-2, with a tentative D call TRBD1 (6 bases). Trimming took 5 bases from V and 7 from J, leaving 23 bases between them. The CDR3 is 16 residues long. CDR3 nucleotide sequence: TGTGCCAGCAGTGCCTCGGCGACAGGACCCTGGTGTGGCTACACCTTC. Translation: CASSASATGPWCGYTF.

Concerning this clonotype itself: Being one base from a much bigger clone, this may be a read error. The chain combines TRBV3-1 with TRBJ1-2; 7 bases agree with TRBD1. CDR1 is LGHDT and CDR2 is YNNKEL in the germline V gene (reference sequence). Losses at the gene ends were 3 bases for V and 4 bases for J; bases not matched to a gene: 11. This CDR3 has 16 residues. CDR3 DNA sequence: TGTGCCAGCAGCCACATCCTAGGGGGCGAGGGCTATGGCTACACCTTC. Translated: CASSHILGGEGYGYTF.

This clonotype was counted a few times. The chain carries TRBV27 and TRBJ2-7; no clear D gene. CDR3 size: 14 residues. Trimming removed 6 bases from V and 5 bases from J, with 17 bases in between. Germline assignment: CDR1 MNHEY and CDR2 SMNVEV (reference sequence). The CDR3, as DNA: TGTGCCAGCAGGCAACGGACCGCTTTCGACGAGCAGTACTTC. Residues: CASRQRTAFDEQYF.

This clonotype was counted ten times or more. This chain links TRBV28 with TRBJ2-5; a weak D match, TRBD2 (5 bases). The DNA end favors TRBJ2-7, so the J call may be wrong. The germline V gene has CDR1 MDHEN and CDR2 SYDVKM. The CDR3 contains 13 residues. The CDR3 coding sequence is TGTGCCAGCAGTTCCGGGGTCGGGAACGAGCAGTACTTC. It codes for CASSSGVGNEQYF.

J is TRBJ1-5 and V is TRBV6-2 or TRBV6-3, with D possibly matching TRBD1 (5 bases). The CDR3 consists of 11 residues. The germline V and J ends were trimmed by 5 bases and 10 bases, with 9 bases remaining between them. Germline loops: CDR1 MNHEY, CDR2 SVGEGT. The chain's CDR3 is CASSHGHPQHF. The DNA for the CDR3 is TGTGCCAGCAGTCACGGACATCCCCAGCATTTT.

This clonotype has ten or more counts. The V call is TRBV7-6, the J call TRBJ2-7; TRBD1 matches 9 bases. J was trimmed by 4 bases and V by 4 bases; bases with no gene match: 8. Germline V gene lookup returns CDR1 SGHVS and CDR2 FNYEAQ. The CDR3 consists of 15 residues. CDR3 in DNA: TGTGCCAGCAGCTCCCAGACAGGGGGATCGTACGAGCAGTACTTC. Amino acids: CASSSQTGGSYEQYF.

The J gene is TRBJ2-5, the V gene TRBV7-2; no clear D. Germline V gene sequence: CDR1 SGHTA, CDR2 FQGNSA. V shed 3 bases and J shed 5 bases, with 10 bases lying between them. This CDR3 region has 13 residues. The CDR3, as DNA: TGTGCCAGCAGCTTTCAAGCGAGGGAGACCCAGTACTTC. Translating gives CASSFQARETQYF.

This clonotype has a count of ten or more. The chain combines TRBV7-2 with TRBJ2-7; D is tentatively TRBD1 or TRBD2 (6 bases each). This CDR3 has 16 amino acids. Germline-derived CDR1 and CDR2 are SGHTA and FQGNSA. The V end was cut by 5 bases, the J end by 0 bases, with 17 bases between. CDR3 protein: CASSPLGGLSSYEQYF. The CDR3 DNA is TGTGCCAGCAGCCCCCTGGGGGGCCTCAGCTCCTACGAGCAGTACTTC.